This is a list of T cell receptor beta chains from one sample in a study of T-cell reconstitution after alpha-beta-depleted transplantation in children. MiXCR, applied by TCRdb to the PCR reads, yields one record per CDR3 protein. The sample includes about 460,000 distinct CDR3 sequences, over 9.5% seen only once; the top ten take around 13%. The sample in question was PBMCs, mostly from graft donor cells, obtained 180 days after TCRalphabeta/CD19-depleted stem cell transplant. These receptors were collected from a female patient between 2 and 15 years old who had a stem cell transplant for aplastic anemia, so the T cells may come from the graft donor. Each CDR3 is given with its conserved first and last residue. Fields, in order: D gene, V gene, clone size, CDR3 length, J gene, CDR3 protein, CDR3 DNA. A D gene is named only where the DNA matches it firmly. Expanded clones are given a class, and other clones once, few, many or no size at all.

D: -
V: TRBV28
size: many
length: 15
J: TRBJ1-3
CDR3: CASSLGGTSGNTIYF
DNA: TGTGCCAGCAGTTTGGGGGGAACCTCTGGAAACACCATATATTTT

D: -
V: TRBV10-3
size: few
length: 12
J: TRBJ2-7
CDR3: CAIAGRAYEQYF
DNA: TGTGCCATCGCTGGCAGGGCCTACGAGCAGTACTTC

D: -
V: TRBV5-4
size: -
length: 15
J: TRBJ1-3
CDR3: CASSFTGDSGNTIYF
DNA: TGTGCCAGCAGTTTCACTGGGGACTCTGGAAACACCATATATTTT

D: -
V: TRBV7-2
size: few
length: 15
J: TRBJ2-3
CDR3: CASSLGPSPTDTQYF
DNA: TGTGCCAGCAGCTTGGGGCCTTCTCCCACAGATACGCAGTATTTT

D: -
V: TRBV7-9
size: -
length: 15
J: TRBJ1-5
CDR3: CASSLEGLGNQPQHF
DNA: TGTGCCAGCAGCTTAGAGGGGCTAGGCAATCAGCCCCAGCATTTT

D: TRBD1
V: TRBV5-1
size: few
length: 15
J: TRBJ2-1
CDR3: CASSGGTGGLNEQFF
DNA: TGCGCCAGCAGCGGAGGGACAGGGGGCCTTAATGAGCAGTTCTTC

D: -
V: TRBV4-3
size: few
length: 16
J: TRBJ2-4
CDR3: CASSQSRGTRGNIQYF
DNA: TGCGCCAGCAGCCAGAGTCGAGGGACGAGGGGAAACATTCAGTACTTC

D: TRBD2
V: TRBV6-1
size: few
length: 14
J: TRBJ2-7
CDR3: CASSTRDYFYEQYF
DNA: TGTGCCAGCAGTACCCGGGACTACTTCTACGAGCAGTACTTC

D: -
V: TRBV4-3
size: few
length: 13
J: TRBJ2-1
CDR3: CASSLKAGNEQFF
DNA: TGCGCCAGCAGCCTCAAGGCCGGCAATGAGCAGTTCTTC

D: -
V: TRBV2
size: -
length: 16
J: TRBJ1-1
CDR3: CASSEEGTVLNTEAFF
DNA: TGTGCCAGCAGTGAAGAGGGGACCGTCCTGAACACTGAAGCTTTCTTT

D: TRBD2
V: TRBV10-3
size: many
length: 16
J: TRBJ2-1
CDR3: CAISESGLAGGNEQFF
DNA: TGTGCCATCAGTGAGTCAGGACTAGCGGGAGGGAATGAGCAGTTCTTC

D: -
V: TRBV5-1
size: many
length: 15
J: TRBJ2-1
CDR3: CASSLYGDSNNEQFF
DNA: TGCGCCAGCAGCTTGTATGGCGACAGCAACAATGAGCAGTTCTTC

D: -
V: TRBV25-1
size: -
length: 15
J: TRBJ1-1
CDR3: CASSELSEGLGEAFF
DNA: TGTGCCAGCAGTGAATTAAGCGAGGGACTAGGTGAAGCTTTCTTT

D: -
V: TRBV28
size: -
length: 13
J: TRBJ1-1
CDR3: CASSFTPGWEAFF
DNA: TGTGCCAGCAGTTTTACTCCTGGGTGGGAAGCTTTCTTT